One sample yielded the 22 T cell receptor beta chains listed below, sequenced in a study of beta chain features in type 1 diabetes. Study results and limitations: For Type 1 diabetes patients, all four CD4+ subsets carried TCRB CDR3s that were moderately but significantly shorter.

No antigen is known for these receptors. What was sequenced were expressed TCRB transcripts, since all of the isolated RNA had been reverse transcribed. TCRdb keeps only in-frame clones here, not all; method: immunoSEQ multiplex PCR. The data contain about 160,000 clones, about 9.4% of them seen just once; the ten biggest clones take up roughly 0.45%. Sequencing was done on a sample of central memory CD4+ T cells from blood. Receptors were obtained from a man in his thirties or forties with type 1 diabetes.

DNA of the CDR3: TGTGCCAGCAGCTTAACCGGGACTATACCCGACAATGAGCAGTTCTTC. It translates to CASSLTGTIPDNEQFF. The chain couples TRBV7-8 to TRBJ2-1; 7 bases are a match to TRBD2. Germline V gene data show CDR1 as SGHVS and CDR2 as FQNEAQ. The V and J ends lost 2 bases and 5 bases, in that order; junction bases with no gene match: 9. This CDR3 has 16 residues.

This clone was counted only a few times. This chain uses TRBV30 with TRBJ2-1; D not certain. The germline CDR1 and CDR2 sequences are GTSNPN and SVGIG (reference sequence). This CDR3 has 15 amino acids. The V gene lost 5 bases and the J gene lost 0 bases, with 14 bases spanning the gap. As DNA, the CDR3 is TGTGCCTGGGGTCGTTTAGCCAGCTCCTACAATGAGCAGTTCTTC. As protein: CAWGRLASSYNEQFF.

In this sample, this clone turned up a few times. The chain recombines TRBV5-4 with TRBJ1-1, with a tentative D call TRBD1 (5 bases). V shed 1 base and J shed 7 bases, with 8 bases lying between them. The CDR3 sequence is 12 residues long. Germline assignment: CDR1 SGHNT and CDR2 YYREEE (reference sequence). The CDR3 loop is CASSLMGREAFF. CDR3 coding DNA: TGTGCCAGCAGCTTGATGGGGCGTGAAGCTTTCTTT. Full variable domain (rest looked up from reference TRBV5-4 and TRBJ1-1): ETGVTQSPTHLIKTRGQQVTLRCSSQSGHNTVSWYQQALGQGPQFIFQYYREEENGRGNFPPRFSGLQFPNYSSELNVNALELDDSALYLCASSLMGREAFFGQGTRLTVV.

This clone has a handful of counts. This chain links TRBV6-5 with TRBJ2-7; tentative D call: TRBD1 (6 bases). CDR1 and CDR2 from the germline V gene are MNHEY and SVGAGI. Trimming removed 8 bases from V and 3 bases from J, with 14 bases in between. This CDR3 has 13 amino acids. CDR3 coding DNA: TGTGCCAGCTCAAGGACAGCGGACTACGAGCAGTACTTC. Its protein is CASSRTADYEQYF.

The chain joins TRBV27 to TRBJ1-1; D gene unclear. The CDR3 totals 15 residues. The V and J ends lost 0 bases and 1 base respectively, with 9 bases between them. Per germline, CDR1 MNHEY and CDR2 SMNVEV (reference sequence). The CDR3 DNA reads as TGTGCCAGCAGTTTATCCGGGGTTGGGAACACTGAAGCTTTCTTT. This codes for CASSLSGVGNTEAFF.

A few counts support this clone. The J gene is TRBJ2-1, the V gene TRBV6-5; 9 bases line up with TRBD1. Per germline, CDR1 MNHEY and CDR2 SVGAGI. The CDR3 runs to 15 residues. V lost 5 bases, J lost 8 bases, and 10 bases stayed unmatched. The CDR3 here is CASSRPGTGNDEQFF. The DNA of the CDR3 is TGTGCCAGCAGTCGACCCGGGACAGGGAACGATGAGCAGTTCTTC.

J is TRBJ2-7 and V is TRBV7-2; 8 bases match TRBD2. Per germline, CDR1 SGHTA and CDR2 FQGNSA. The CDR3 loop spans 17 amino acids. Germline trimming cut 2 bases from V and 0 bases from J; bases unmatched to any gene: 9. The CDR3 DNA reads as TGTGCCAGCAGCTTACTTGCTAGCGGGCAGAGCTCCTACGAGCAGTACTTC. It specifies CASSLLASGQSSYEQYF.

The chain has TRBV5-8 and TRBJ2-1; 8 bases are shared with TRBD2. V lost 5 bases, J lost 3 bases, and 7 bases stayed unmatched. The germline gives CDR1 SGHTS, CDR2 YDEGEE. The CDR3 is made up of 15 amino acids. The DNA of the CDR3 is TGTGCCAGCAGACCGACGGGGGGGATCTACAATGAGCAGTTCTTC. It yields the protein CASRPTGGIYNEQFF.

This clone was seen a handful of times. The chain recombines TRBV7-8 with TRBJ2-1; maybe TRBD2 (5 bases). CDR1 is SGHVS and CDR2 is FQNEAQ in the germline V gene. Trimming stripped 5 bases from V and 4 bases from J, with 12 bases between. This CDR3 is built from 14 residues. The CDR3 sequence is CASSVREFYNEQFF. CDR3 coding DNA: TGTGCCAGCAGCGTGAGGGAATTTTACAATGAGCAGTTCTTC.

In its sample, this clone was seen a few times. The V call is TRBV7-2, the J call TRBJ2-5, with 10 bases that match TRBD2. The length of the CDR3 is 15 residues. CDR1 and CDR2 (germline): SGHTA, FQGNSA. V lost 5 bases and J lost 4; bases outside the gene matches: 7. The CDR3 bases are TGTGCCAGCAGCGGAAAGCGGGAGGGCCCAGAGACCCAGTACTTC. Translated, it gives CASSGKREGPETQYF.

This clone showed up just once. The chain has TRBV19 and TRBJ2-1, with a tentative D call TRBD2 (5 bases). The CDR3 contains 13 residues. Per germline, CDR1 LNHDA and CDR2 SQIVND (reference sequence). The V end lost 7 bases, the J end lost 0 bases, and 7 bases lay between the germline ends. The CDR3 bases are TGTGCCAGTACAGCGGCCTCCTACAATGAGCAGTTCTTC. Translating gives CASTAASYNEQFF.

This clone was seen a few times. The chain links TRBV9 to TRBJ2-7; 7 bases are a match to TRBD1. Germline V gene sequence: CDR1 SGDLS, CDR2 YYNGEE. The CDR3 extends over 14 amino acids. The trim removed 3 bases at V and 3 bases at J, leaving 6 bases unmatched. Here the CDR3 DNA reads TGTGCCAGCAGCGGACAGGGTTTTGGCTACGAGCAGTACTTC. Amino acids: CASSGQGFGYEQYF.

This CDR3 is CASSVRLAGNTDTQYF. The CDR3 DNA sequence: TGTGCCAGCAGCGTACGGCTAGCGGGCAACACAGATACGCAGTATTTT. The rearrangement uses TRBV4-2 and TRBJ2-3; 8 bases line up with TRBD2. This CDR3 is built from 16 residues. With V trimmed by 5 bases and J by 2 bases, 9 bases remained unmatched. In germline, CDR1 is LGHNA, CDR2 YNFKEQ.

In its sample, this clone was seen once. The chain couples TRBV28 to TRBJ1-5; 9 bases map to TRBD1. The CDR3 loop spans 15 amino acids. V lost 6 bases to trimming and J lost 4 bases; unmatched junction nucleotides: 7. Germline lookup yields CDR1 MDHEN and CDR2 SYDVKM. The CDR3 region has the DNA TGTGCCAGCAGGACCGGGACAGGGTGGAATCAGCCCCAGCATTTT. Amino acids: CASRTGTGWNQPQHF.

This clone was seen a few times. Written as DNA, the CDR3 is TGTGCCAGCATCACGCCCGAACAGGGAACCTACGAGCAGTACTTC. It codes for CASITPEQGTYEQYF. This rearrangement joins TRBV6-5 to TRBJ2-7, with D possibly matching TRBD1 (6 bases). The CDR3 is made up of 15 amino acids. Germline-derived CDR1 and CDR2 are MNHEY and SVGAGI. Trimming left V 7 bases short and J 2 bases short, with 18 bases between.

V is TRBV28 and J is TRBJ2-4; D is unclear. The CDR3 loop spans 13 amino acids. Per the germline V gene, CDR1 is MDHEN and CDR2 is SYDVKM. Trimming removed 3 bases at V and 7 bases at J, with 10 bases between. CDR3 loop: CASSFRVQNIQYF. CDR3 sequence (DNA): TGTGCCAGCAGTTTCCGGGTTCAGAACATTCAGTACTTC. Supplemented by reference TRBV28 and TRBJ2-4, the full variable domain reads DVKVTQSSRYLVKRTGEKVFLECVQDMDHENMFWYRQDPGLGLRLIYFSYDVKMKEKGDIPEGYSVSREKKERFSLILESASTNQTSMYLCASSFRVQNIQYFGAGTRLSVL.

This clone has a handful of counts. The V gene is TRBV5-4, the J gene TRBJ2-1; 8 bases line up with TRBD2. The V gene's germline CDR1 is SGHNT and CDR2 YYREEE (reference sequence). Trimming at V came to 4 bases and at J to 7 bases, leaving 13 bases not matched to a gene. The CDR3 extends over 16 amino acids. CDR3 protein: CASSPRGSGSGNEQFF. The CDR3 coding sequence is TGTGCCAGCAGCCCCAGGGGCAGCGGGAGCGGGAATGAGCAGTTCTTC. The entire variable domain, with the rest obtained from reference TRBV5-4 and TRBJ2-1, is as follows: ETGVTQSPTHLIKTRGQQVTLRCSSQSGHNTVSWYQQALGQGPQFIFQYYREEENGRGNFPPRFSGLQFPNYSSELNVNALELDDSALYLCASSPRGSGSGNEQFFGPGTRLTVL.

In regard to this clone: At the DNA level, this CDR3 is encoded by other sequences in the same sample as well. J is TRBJ1-1 and V is TRBV29-1, with 7 bases that match TRBD1. CDR3 length equals 14 residues. J lost 2 bases, V lost 4 bases, and 7 bases had no gene match. Germline V gene lookup returns CDR1 SQVTM and CDR2 ANQGSEA. The CDR3 is CSVVRQGVNTEAFF. CDR3 DNA: TGCAGCGTTGTCCGCCAGGGGGTCAACACTGAAGCTTTCTTT.

Only a few counts were recorded for this clone. The V and J genes are TRBV6-5 and TRBJ1-5, with no clear D. Germline CDR1 is MNHEY and CDR2 is SVGAGI. The V end was cut by 6 bases, the J end by 0 bases, with 12 bases between. This CDR3 contains 15 residues. The CDR3 sequence is CASRVSAHSNQPQHF. The CDR3 DNA is TGTGCCAGCAGAGTCAGCGCCCATAGCAATCAGCCCCAGCATTTT.

This clone was detected only a few times. The J gene is TRBJ1-1, the V gene TRBV5-4; no clear D gene. The CDR3 contains 14 residues. The V end lost 0 bases, the J end lost 2 bases, and 8 bases lay between the germline ends. Germline CDR1 and CDR2: SGHNT and YYREEE (reference sequence). The CDR3 coding sequence is TGTGCCAGCAGCTTGGTGGAGAGAAACACTGAAGCTTTCTTT. As protein: CASSLVERNTEAFF.

This sequence joins TRBV19 and TRBJ2-1; perhaps TRBD2 as D (6 bases). There are 14 residues in the CDR3. With 4 bases removed from V and 5 bases from J, the gap between germline ends came to 12 bases. Germline loops: CDR1 LNHDA, CDR2 SQIVND (reference sequence). DNA for the CDR3: TGTGCCAGTAGTAGCGGCTGGGGGGACAATGAGCAGTTCTTC. This sequence encodes CASSSGWGDNEQFF.

The chain couples TRBV27 to TRBJ2-1, with 12 bases aligning to TRBD1. There are 20 residues in the CDR3. Germline V gene data show CDR1 as MNHEY and CDR2 as SMNVEV (reference sequence). The junction had 10 bases not matched to a gene; V was cut back by 0 bases and J by 1 base. In nucleotides, the CDR3 is TGTGCCAGCAGTTTATCAGGGACAGGGGGCTCGGGTAGTTCCTACAATGAGCAGTTCTTC. As protein: CASSLSGTGGSGSSYNEQFF.